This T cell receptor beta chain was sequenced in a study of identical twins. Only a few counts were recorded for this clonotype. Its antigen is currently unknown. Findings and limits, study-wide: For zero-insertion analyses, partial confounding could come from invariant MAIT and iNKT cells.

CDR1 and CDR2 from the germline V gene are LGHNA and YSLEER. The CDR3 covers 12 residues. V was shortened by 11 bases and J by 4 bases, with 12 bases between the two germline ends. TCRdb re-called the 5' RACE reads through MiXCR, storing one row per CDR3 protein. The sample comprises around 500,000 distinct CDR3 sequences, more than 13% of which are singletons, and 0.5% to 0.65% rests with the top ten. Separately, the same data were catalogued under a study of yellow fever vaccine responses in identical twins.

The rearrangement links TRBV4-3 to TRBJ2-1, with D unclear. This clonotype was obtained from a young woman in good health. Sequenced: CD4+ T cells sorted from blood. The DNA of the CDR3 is TGCGCCTGCCCCGGCCCTTACAATGAGCAGTTCTTC. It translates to CACPGPYNEQFF.